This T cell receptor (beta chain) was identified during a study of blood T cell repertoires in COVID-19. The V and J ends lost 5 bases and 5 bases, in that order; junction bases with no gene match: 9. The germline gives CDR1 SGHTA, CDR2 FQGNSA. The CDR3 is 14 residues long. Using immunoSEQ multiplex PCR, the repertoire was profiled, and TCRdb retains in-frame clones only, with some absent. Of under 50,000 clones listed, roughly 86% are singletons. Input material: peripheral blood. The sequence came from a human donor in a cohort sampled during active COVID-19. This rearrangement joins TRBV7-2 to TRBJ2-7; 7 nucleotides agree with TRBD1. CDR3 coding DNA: TGTGCCAGCAGCGACCGACAGGGTACCCACGAGCAGTACTTC. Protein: CASSDRQGTHEQYF.